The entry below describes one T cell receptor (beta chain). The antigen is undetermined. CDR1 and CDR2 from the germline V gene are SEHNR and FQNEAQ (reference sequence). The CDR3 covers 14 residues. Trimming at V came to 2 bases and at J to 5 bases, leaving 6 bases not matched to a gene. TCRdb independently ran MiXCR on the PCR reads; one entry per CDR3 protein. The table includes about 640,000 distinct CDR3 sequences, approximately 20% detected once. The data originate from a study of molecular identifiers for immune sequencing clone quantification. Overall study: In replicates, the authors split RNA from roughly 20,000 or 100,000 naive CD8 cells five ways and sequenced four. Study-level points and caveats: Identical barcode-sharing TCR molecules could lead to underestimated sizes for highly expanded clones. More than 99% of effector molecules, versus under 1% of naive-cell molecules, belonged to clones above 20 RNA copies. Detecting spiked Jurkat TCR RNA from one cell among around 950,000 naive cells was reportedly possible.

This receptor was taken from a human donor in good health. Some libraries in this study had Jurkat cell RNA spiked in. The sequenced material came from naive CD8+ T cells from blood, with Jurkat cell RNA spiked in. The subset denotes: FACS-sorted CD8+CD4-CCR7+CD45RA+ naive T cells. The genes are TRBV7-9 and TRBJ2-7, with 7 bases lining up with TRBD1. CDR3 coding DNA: TGTGCCAGCAGCTTATTGACAGGGTACGACGAGCAGTACTTC. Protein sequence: CASSLLTGYDEQYF.